One sample yielded the 26 T cell receptor beta chains listed below, sequenced in a study of technical replicates of blood from several donors. Data came from immunoSEQ multiplex PCR; TCRdb stores just in-frame clones and leaves some out. Of under 95,000 clones in the sample, around 93% are singletons; the top ten hold 0.42%. The source material was T cells isolated from PBMCs. These receptors were collected from a human donor in good health.

This chain joins TRBV7-2 and TRBJ2-4; TRBD1 matches 10 bases. This CDR3 region has 15 residues. The V and J ends lost 5 bases and 1 base, in that order; junction bases with no gene match: 2. Germline CDR1 reads SGHTA; CDR2 reads FQGNSA. The CDR3 here is CASSMDRGAKNIQYF. The DNA of the CDR3 is TGTGCCAGCAGCATGGACAGGGGGGCCAAAAACATTCAGTACTTC. Full variable domain (outside the CDR3, taken from reference TRBV7-2 and TRBJ2-4): GAGVSQSPSNKVTEKGKDVELRCDPISGHTALYWYRQSLGQGLEFLIYFQGNSAPDKSGLPSDRFSAERTGGSVSTLTIQRTQQEDSAVYLCASSMDRGAKNIQYFGAGTRLSVL.

V is TRBV18 and J is TRBJ1-3; no reliable D call. V gave up 3 bases and J gave up 7 bases, with 7 bases separating them. The CDR3 covers 12 residues. Per the germline V gene, CDR1 is KGHSH and CDR2 is LQKENI. CDR3 DNA: TGTGCCAGCTCACCCGGAGACAACACCATATATTTT. Protein: CASSPGDNTIYF.

The CDR3: CASSEGGNPNYGYTF. In DNA form, the CDR3 reads TGTGCCAGCAGCGAAGGGGGAAACCCTAACTATGGCTACACCTTC. The chain couples TRBV9 to TRBJ1-2, with D perhaps TRBD1 (6 bases). V lost 3 bases, J lost 0 bases, and 12 bases lay in between. Per the germline V gene, CDR1 is SGDLS and CDR2 is YYNGEE. The CDR3 extends over 15 amino acids.

The chain links TRBV30 to TRBJ2-1; 9 nucleotides line up with TRBD2. Looked up from germline, CDR1 is GTSNPN and CDR2 is SVGIG (reference sequence). The CDR3 spans 13 residues. The V and J ends lost 1 base and 5 bases, in that order; junction bases with no gene match: 0. The CDR3 region is CAWSGLADNEQFF. CDR3 coding DNA: TGTGCCTGGAGTGGACTAGCGGACAATGAGCAGTTCTTC.

This chain links TRBV11-3 with TRBJ2-7, with 13 positions matching TRBD2. The CDR3 length is 15 residues. From germline, CDR1 is SGHNT and CDR2 YENEEA. V lost 2 bases to trimming and J lost 5 bases; unmatched junction nucleotides: 3. CDR3 nucleotide sequence: TGTGCCAGCAGCTTATGGACTAGCGGGAGCGACGAGCAGTACTTC. It specifies CASSLWTSGSDEQYF.

V gene TRBV4-1 combines with J gene TRBJ2-7; D remains unclear. The germline V gene has CDR1 MGHRA and CDR2 YSYEKL. Trimming removed 1 base at V and 4 bases at J, with 11 bases between. This CDR3 has 14 amino acids. The CDR3 DNA follows: TGCGCCAGCAGCCAAGTACGCGGTAATTACGAGCAGTACTTC. This encodes CASSQVRGNYEQYF.

The V and J genes are TRBV18 and TRBJ2-5, with a weak D call TRBD2 (5 bases). Trimming removed 3 bases from V and 5 bases from J, with 13 bases in between. The CDR3 is 14 amino acids. From germline, CDR1 is KGHSH and CDR2 LQKENI. The CDR3: CASSPRAGIETQYF. CDR3 DNA: TGTGCCAGCTCACCGAGGGCCGGGATTGAGACCCAGTACTTC. Supplemented by reference TRBV18 and TRBJ2-5, the full variable domain reads NAGVMQNPRHLVRRRGQEARLRCSPMKGHSHVYWYRQLPEEGLKFMVYLQKENIIDESGMPKERFSAEFPKEGPSILRIQQVVRGDSAAYFCASSPRAGIETQYFGPGTRLLVL.

The chain employs TRBV11-3 and TRBJ2-2; unclear D gene. The germline gives CDR1 SGHNT, CDR2 YENEEA. The CDR3 spans 14 residues. V gave up 0 bases and J gave up 3 bases, with 5 bases separating them. The CDR3 region is CASSLDSDTGELFF. The DNA of the CDR3 is TGTGCCAGCAGCTTAGATTCGGACACCGGGGAGCTGTTTTTT.

This clone was counted once. The V and J genes are TRBV19 and TRBJ2-3; D unresolved. The CDR3 has 13 amino acids. Germline V gives CDR1 LNHDA, CDR2 SQIVND (reference sequence). Trimming stripped 1 base from V and 2 bases from J, with 4 bases between. The CDR3 spells CASSIVYTDTQYF. CDR3 coding DNA: TGTGCCAGTAGTATAGTCTACACAGATACGCAGTATTTT.

The rearrangement joins TRBV27 to TRBJ2-1, with TRBD2 identical over 13 bases. Trimming at V came to 5 bases and at J to 6 bases, leaving 10 bases not matched to a gene. The CDR3 is 17 residues long. Germline loops: CDR1 MNHEY, CDR2 SMNVEV (reference sequence). The CDR3 DNA follows: TGTGCCAGCAGTCCGCGGACTAGCGGGAGCGGGATCAATGAGCAGTTCTTC. As protein: CASSPRTSGSGINEQFF.

V is TRBV5-1 and J is TRBJ2-1, with 7 nucleotides matching TRBD2. Per the germline V gene, CDR1 is SGHRS and CDR2 is YFSETQ. The CDR3 runs to 15 residues. V gave up 4 bases and J gave up 5 bases; unmatched junction bases: 9. The CDR3 DNA is TGCGCCAGCAGCCCCAGAGGGACTACCAACAATGAGCAGTTCTTC. It translates to CASSPRGTTNNEQFF.

This sequence joins TRBV9 and TRBJ2-2; TRBD2 aligns across 13 bases. J lost 5 bases, V lost 4 bases, and 5 bases had no gene match. CDR1 is SGDLS, CDR2 YYNGEE, per germline. There are 16 residues in the CDR3. CDR3 coding DNA: TGTGCCAGCAGCCCTCGGACTAGCGGGAGAACCGGGGAGCTGTTTTTT. Protein product: CASSPRTSGRTGELFF.

This chain connects TRBV27 to TRBJ1-1; D gene ambiguous. CDR3 length equals 14 residues. Germline V gene data show CDR1 as MNHEY and CDR2 as SMNVEV (reference sequence). Trimming removed 2 bases at V and 0 bases at J, with 7 bases between. CDR3 bases: TGTGCCAGCAGTTTAACCAGTATGAACACTGAAGCTTTCTTT. This translates into CASSLTSMNTEAFF.

This chain uses TRBV30 with TRBJ2-1; 7 nucleotides align to TRBD2. With V trimmed by 2 bases and J by 8 bases, 9 bases remained unmatched. CDR3 length: 14 residues. Germline-derived CDR1 and CDR2 are GTSNPN and SVGIG (reference sequence). The chain's CDR3 is CAWSQGGSMDEQFF. In DNA form, the CDR3 reads TGTGCCTGGAGTCAGGGCGGGAGTATGGATGAGCAGTTCTTC.

This chain connects TRBV29-1 to TRBJ2-7; D is unclear. CDR1 and CDR2 from the germline V gene are SQVTM and ANQGSEA. Between the trimmed V and J ends, which lost 4 bases and 5 bases, there was a span of 12 bases. The CDR3 is made up of 12 amino acids. Here the CDR3 DNA reads TGCAGCGTTGGCTCCCGACTCCACGAGCAGTACTTC. Its translation is CSVGSRLHEQYF.

The chain is built from TRBV29-1 and TRBJ2-2; a weak D match, TRBD2 (6 bases). Germline V gives CDR1 SQVTM, CDR2 ANQGSEA. Trimming shortened V by 5 bases and J by 4 bases, and 11 bases separated the two germline ends. The CDR3 is 13 residues long. The CDR3 sequence is CSVQEGGTGELFF. CDR3 nucleotide sequence: TGCAGCGTTCAGGAGGGTGGCACCGGGGAGCTGTTTTTT.

The chain recombines TRBV5-1 with TRBJ2-7; TRBD1 is a possible D gene (6 bases). The CDR3 is 13 residues long. CDR1 is SGHRS and CDR2 is YFSETQ in the germline V gene. Trimming shortened V by 2 bases and J by 3 bases, and 9 bases separated the two germline ends. The CDR3: CASSFEQGYEQYF. CDR3 sequence (DNA): TGCGCCAGCAGCTTTGAACAGGGCTACGAGCAGTACTTC.

J is TRBJ1-1 and V is TRBV2; D might be TRBD1 (6 bases). V was cut by 5 bases and J by 2 bases, with 15 bases left in between. This CDR3 has 15 amino acids. The germline gives CDR1 SNHLY, CDR2 FYNNEI. CDR3 in amino acids: CASSFGTRTNTEAFF. The DNA for the CDR3 is TGTGCCAGCAGTTTCGGGACACGTACTAACACTGAAGCTTTCTTT.

The V call is TRBV9, the J call TRBJ2-2; D is perhaps TRBD2 (6 bases). This CDR3 spans 13 amino acids. Trimming removed 4 bases at V and 7 bases at J, with 11 bases between. Germline values: CDR1 SGDLS, CDR2 YYNGEE. Here the CDR3 reads CASSSGLYGELFF. DNA for the CDR3: TGTGCCAGCAGCTCGGGACTTTACGGGGAGCTGTTTTTT. Together with reference TRBV9 and TRBJ2-2, the CDR3 gives the full variable domain: DSGVTQTPKHLITATGQRVTLRCSPRSGDLSVYWYQQSLDQGLQFLIQYYNGEERAKGNILERFSAQQFPDLHSELNLSSLELGDSALYFCASSSGLYGELFFGEGSRLTVL.

The chain uses TRBV7-9 and TRBJ2-1; no firm D call. The CDR3 has 12 amino acids. V was clipped by 8 bases and J by 1 base, with 6 bases between them. CDR1 is SEHNR, CDR2 FQNEAQ, per germline (reference sequence). The CDR3: CASEVSYNEQFF. The DNA for the CDR3 is TGTGCCAGCGAGGTTTCCTACAATGAGCAGTTCTTC.

A few counts support this clone. The chain couples TRBV30 to TRBJ1-2; D unclear. The CDR3 is made up of 13 amino acids. Germline V lookup: CDR1 GTSNPN, CDR2 SVGIG (reference sequence). The germline V and J ends were trimmed by 0 bases and 7 bases, with 12 bases remaining between them. The CDR3 DNA sequence: TGTGCCTGGAGTGTAGAGGGAAAAAGTGGCTACACCTTC. Its translation: CAWSVEGKSGYTF.

In nucleotides, the CDR3 is TGTGCCAGCAGCTTGAGGGGTTCGGGCGAGCCCCAGCATTTT. Residues: CASSLRGSGEPQHF. This chain joins TRBV5-4 and TRBJ1-5; a possible D gene is TRBD1 (5 bases). The CDR3 consists of 14 residues. CDR1 is SGHNT, CDR2 YYREEE, per germline (reference sequence). Trimming stripped 1 base from V and 8 bases from J, with 13 bases between.

The rearrangement uses TRBV10-1 and TRBJ1-1; D not certain. V lost 2 bases and J lost 1, with 5 bases in between. The CDR3 length is 13 residues. CDR1 is WNHNN and CDR2 is SYGVQD in the germline V gene (reference sequence). The CDR3 DNA sequence: TGCGCCAGCAGTGAGGTCTCGAACACTGAAGCTTTCTTT. It specifies CASSEVSNTEAFF.

The chain carries TRBV27 and TRBJ2-7; 11 bases agree with TRBD2. This CDR3 is 17 amino acids long. J gave up 1 base and V 3 bases, and 8 bases lay outside the gene matches. The germline V gene encodes CDR1 MNHEY and CDR2 SMNVEV (reference sequence). CDR3 protein: CASSFALAGERSYEQYF. The DNA of the CDR3 is TGTGCCAGCAGTTTCGCACTAGCGGGAGAAAGGTCCTACGAGCAGTACTTC.

This chain connects TRBV2 to TRBJ2-2; 10 bases fit TRBD2. Per germline, CDR1 SNHLY and CDR2 FYNNEI. Trimming took 0 bases from V and 7 from J; bases not matched to a gene: 8. The CDR3 runs to 17 residues. CDR3 nucleotide sequence: TGTGCCAGCAGTGAAGCCGGAGCGGGAGGGCCTAACGGGGAGCTGTTTTTT. It codes for CASSEAGAGGPNGELFF.

V is TRBV7-9 and J is TRBJ2-5, with 7 bases matching TRBD1. V lost 4 bases, J lost 1 base, and 12 bases stayed unmatched. Germline V gene data show CDR1 as SEHNR and CDR2 as FQNEAQ (reference sequence). CDR3 size: 17 residues. The CDR3 spells CASSSIGTVLPQETQYF. The CDR3, as DNA: TGTGCCAGCAGCTCCATTGGGACAGTCTTACCCCAAGAGACCCAGTACTTC.